A selection of T cell receptor beta chains follows, all from one sample in a study of shared clonotypes between healthy human individuals. Profiled with immunoSEQ multiplex PCR; TCRdb holds only in-frame clones, not every one. The sample records about 1.4 million clones, roughly 96% being singletons. The sample consisted of naive CD4+ T cells sorted from blood. Source of these receptors: a man aged 30 to 45 in good health. Both conserved end residues are part of each CDR3. The D gene is left open where the match is weak. Not every row has a clone size; where given, it reads once, few, many or a size class.

TRBJ1-4 | . | 16 | TRBV4-3 | . | TGCGCCAGCAGCCAAGATAGCGGACATGGGAATGAAAAACTGTTTTTT | CASSQDSGHGNEKLFF
TRBJ2-2 | . | 13 | TRBV7-3 | . | TGTGCCAGCAGATCTTATGTAGCCGGGGAGCTGTTTTTT | CASRSYVAGELFF
TRBJ1-2 | . | 14 | TRBV7-2 | . | TGTGCCAGCAGCTTAGTGGCCGGGAACTATGGCTACACCTTC | CASSLVAGNYGYTF
TRBJ1-1 | . | 14 | TRBV28 | . | TGTGCCAGCAGTTTATCGCCGGAGGGCACTGAAGCTTTCTTT | CASSLSPEGTEAFF
TRBJ2-5 | . | 15 | TRBV6-5 | . | TGTGCCAGCAAGTTAGGTGGGAGAGGGCTGAAGACCCAGTACTTC | CASKLGGRGLKTQYF
TRBJ2-3 | . | 13 | TRBV28 | . | TGTGCCAGCAGTTCCTCCCCCTCAGATACGCAGTATTTT | CASSSSPSDTQYF
TRBJ2-7 | . | 16 | TRBV6-5 | . | TGTGCCAGCAGTTACTCGGCGGCGTGGGGTGACTACGAGCAGTACTTC | CASSYSAAWGDYEQYF
TRBJ2-1 | . | 12 | TRBV10-1 | . | TGCGCCAGCAGTGAGAGGAGTAGGGAGCAGTTCTTC | CASSERSREQFF
TRBJ2-5 | . | 15 | TRBV11-2 | . | TGTGCCAGCAGCTTTGAGTGGACAGACCAAGAGACCCAGTACTTC | CASSFEWTDQETQYF
TRBJ1-4 | . | 14 | TRBV6-6 | once | TGTGCCAGCAATATTGCTGGGGCTACGGAAAAACTGTTTTTT | CASNIAGATEKLFF
TRBJ1-6 | . | 11 | TRBV7-9 | . | TGTGCCAGCAGCATACAGGGTCAGCTCCACTTT | CASSIQGQLHF
TRBJ2-7 | TRBD2 | 19 | TRBV5-5 | . | TGTGCCAGCAGCAGTCCTCCACTAGCGGGAGGTTTCAGATGGGACGAGCAGTACTTC | CASSSPPLAGGFRWDEQYF
TRBJ2-7 | . | 11 | TRBV19 | . | TGTGCCAGTAGTGATTCCTACGAGCAGTACTTC | CASSDSYEQYF
TRBJ1-2 | TRBD1 | 13 | TRBV5-4 | . | TGTGCCAGCAGCTTGGCAGGGGGCGGCGGCTACACCTTC | CASSLAGGGGYTF
TRBJ2-1 | TRBD2 | 17 | TRBV5-6 | . | TGTGCCAGCACCGGACTAGCGGGACTCAGCTCCTACAATGAGCAGTTCTTC | CASTGLAGLSSYNEQFF
TRBJ2-6 | . | 16 | TRBV19 | . | TGTGCCAGCCACCTTTCCGGGAGCTCTGGGGCCAACGTCCTGACTTTC | CASHLSGSSGANVLTF
TRBJ1-3 | . | 18 | TRBV28 | once | TGTGCCAGCAGTAAAAGAGAGGGTCGGGATATTTTTGGAAACACCATATATTTT | CASSKREGRDIFGNTIYF
TRBJ2-3 | . | 14 | TRBV6-5 | . | TGTGCCAGCAACTCACTCGCGGGCACATATACGCAGTATTTT | CASNSLAGTYTQYF
TRBJ2-7 | . | 12 | TRBV27 | . | TGTGCCAGCAGCCGTACCCCCCCCGAGCAGTACTTC | CASSRTPPEQYF
TRBJ2-1 | TRBD2 | 15 | TRBV6-1 | once | TGTGCCAGCAGTGGAGGGACTAGCGGGTACAATGAGCAGTTCTTC | CASSGGTSGYNEQFF
TRBJ2-1 | TRBD2 | 15 | TRBV4-2 | once | TGTGCCAGCAGCCACCCAGCGGGAGCCTACAATGAGCAGTTCTTC | CASSHPAGAYNEQFF
TRBJ1-2 | TRBD1 | 18 | TRBV30 | . | TGTGCCTGGAGTGTAGGGACAGGGGGCCGAGGATCTAACTATGGCTACACCTTC | CAWSVGTGGRGSNYGYTF
TRBJ2-5 | TRBD1 | 13 | TRBV29-1 | . | TGCAGCGTTGATCGCGACAGGGAACTCCCCACGCACTTC | CSVDRDRELPTHF
TRBJ1-1 | . | 14 | TRBV30 | . | TGTGCCTGGCGCGGCTGGTGGAAGGACACTGAAGCTTTCTTT | CAWRGWWKDTEAFF
TRBJ2-7 | . | 13 | TRBV19 | . | TGTGCCAGTAGTAAACCGGATGCCTACGAGCAGTACTTC | CASSKPDAYEQYF
TRBJ2-2 | TRBD2 | 15 | TRBV5-4 | . | TGTGCCAGCAGTTTGAGCGGGAGATTGGTCGGGGAGCTGTTTTTT | CASSLSGRLVGELFF
TRBJ2-7 | TRBD1 | 15 | TRBV5-4 | . | TGTGCCAGCAGCTCCTGGGGACAGGGATCCTACGAGCAGTACTTC | CASSSWGQGSYEQYF
TRBJ1-1 | . | 13 | TRBV2 | . | TGTGCCAGCAGTGAGGAGGTGGGCACTGAAGCTTTCTTT | CASSEEVGTEAFF